One and the same sample provided the 27 T cell receptor beta chains below, sequenced in a study of beta chain features in type 1 diabetes. Regarding the study as a whole: In every one of the four CD4+ subsets, TCRB CDR3s were moderately but significantly shorter in Type 1 diabetes patients.

The whole isolated RNA underwent reverse transcription, so sequencing captured expressed TCRB transcripts. TCRdb's copy holds only in-frame clones and misses some; the assay was immunoSEQ multiplex PCR. The sample contains fewer than 70,000 clones, under 75% of which appear only once. Which antigens these TCRs recognize remains unknown. The specimen was stem cell memory CD4+ T cells from blood. These receptors were obtained from a woman between 25 and 40 years old with type 1 diabetes.

In its sample, this clone was seen a few times. This sequence joins TRBV4-1 and TRBJ2-1, with D possibly TRBD2 on 6 matching bases. The V and J ends lost 0 bases and 3 bases respectively, with 12 bases between them. The CDR3 totals 16 residues. Germline assignment: CDR1 MGHRA and CDR2 YSYEKL. The CDR3 sequence is CASSQDSRDFYNEQFF. CDR3 DNA sequence: TGCGCCAGCAGCCAAGATTCAAGGGACTTCTACAATGAGCAGTTCTTC.

The chain has TRBV29-1 and TRBJ2-5; no definite D call. The germline V gene encodes CDR1 SQVTM and CDR2 ANQGSEA. This CDR3 is 12 amino acids long. Trimming cost V 3 bases and J 2 bases, with 7 bases left between them. CDR3 nucleotides: TGCAGCGTTGATAGCAGTCAAGAGACCCAGTACTTC. Translation: CSVDSSQETQYF.

The genes are TRBV28 and TRBJ2-1, with 10 bases lining up with TRBD2. CDR1 is MDHEN and CDR2 is SYDVKM in the germline V gene. The CDR3 runs 15 residues. Trimming took 6 bases from V and 7 from J; bases not matched to a gene: 9. CDR3 sequence reads: CASRHLAGAQNEQFF. The CDR3 bases are TGTGCCAGCAGGCATCTAGCGGGAGCACAGAATGAGCAGTTCTTC.

This clone has only one observation. The chain joins TRBV7-9 to TRBJ1-5; possible D gene TRBD1, 6 bases. Trimming pared 2 bases from V and 7 bases from J, leaving 18 bases between. Germline V CDR1 and CDR2: SEHNR, FQNEAQ (reference sequence). CDR3 length: 16 amino acids. The CDR3 DNA is TGTGCCAGCAGCTTATGGGACAAGGGGAAGGTACAGCCCCAGCATTTT. It encodes CASSLWDKGKVQPQHF.

The table lists this clone with a few counts. The chain joins TRBV4-2 to TRBJ2-7, with 8 bases lining up with TRBD2. Germline V CDR1 and CDR2: LGHNA, YNFKEQ. With V trimmed by 0 bases and J by 1 base, 8 bases remained unmatched. The CDR3 contains 17 residues. CDR3 protein: CASSQETGRGLSYEQYF. DNA for the CDR3: TGTGCCAGCAGCCAAGAGACCGGGAGGGGACTTTCCTACGAGCAGTACTTC.

The chain links TRBV19 to TRBJ2-5; D may be TRBD1 (6 bases). The CDR3 covers 12 residues. Trimming removed 8 bases at V and 4 bases at J, with 11 bases between. Germline V gives CDR1 LNHDA, CDR2 SQIVND (reference sequence). The CDR3 DNA reads TGTGCCAGTTCAGGGGATTCAGAGACCCAGTACTTC. Translation: CASSGDSETQYF.

This chain links TRBV13 with TRBJ1-1; a possible D gene is TRBD1 (5 bases). This CDR3 spans 12 amino acids. Per germline, CDR1 PRHDT and CDR2 FYEKMQ (reference sequence). V was shortened by 8 bases and J by 3 bases, with 10 bases between the two germline ends. The CDR3 coding sequence is TGTGCCAGCCATGGGGGGGACACTGAAGCTTTCTTT. Its protein product is CASHGGDTEAFF.

This sequence joins TRBV6-1 and TRBJ2-7, with a weak D call TRBD2 (6 bases). The ends were cut back, 4 bases at V and 3 bases at J, with 13 bases in the middle. This CDR3 comprises 14 residues. Germline CDR1 is MNHNS and CDR2 is SASEGT. Here the CDR3 DNA reads TGTGCCAGCAGTGTACGGGGGACCAACTACGAGCAGTACTTC. Protein: CASSVRGTNYEQYF.

CDR3 in amino acids: CASRGQGGYNEQFF. Here the CDR3 DNA reads TGTGCCAGCAGGGGACAGGGGGGCTACAATGAGCAGTTCTTC. This sequence joins TRBV28 and TRBJ2-1, with 11 bases that match TRBD1. The germline V gene has CDR1 MDHEN and CDR2 SYDVKM. This CDR3 spans 14 amino acids. Losses at the gene ends were 6 bases for V and 3 bases for J; bases not matched to a gene: 1. The entire variable domain, with the rest obtained from reference TRBV28 and TRBJ2-1, is as follows: DVKVTQSSRYLVKRTGEKVFLECVQDMDHENMFWYRQDPGLGLRLIYFSYDVKMKEKGDIPEGYSVSREKKERFSLILESASTNQTSMYLCASRGQGGYNEQFFGPGTRLTVL.

The chain uses TRBV23-1 and TRBJ2-7; D call uncertain. TRBV23-1 is an ORF, with its function uncertain. The CDR3 runs 14 residues. Trimming pared 7 bases from V and 2 bases from J, leaving 15 bases between. The CDR3 spells CASTLWSTAYEQYF. The CDR3 DNA sequence: TGCGCCAGCACCCTCTGGAGTACCGCCTACGAGCAGTACTTC.

The rearrangement links TRBV28 to TRBJ2-7; tentatively, D is TRBD2 (5 bases). Germline-derived CDR1 and CDR2 are MDHEN and SYDVKM. The CDR3 has 14 amino acids. V dropped 6 bases and J dropped 4 bases, with 16 bases sitting between them. CDR3 in amino acids: CASRRTGGLYEQYF. The CDR3 bases are TGTGCCAGCAGGAGGACGGGTGGACTGTACGAGCAGTACTTC.

This clone was seen a handful of times. The rearrangement links TRBV11-1 to TRBJ2-1, with 8 positions matching TRBD2. Germline V CDR1 and CDR2: SGHAT, FQDESV (reference sequence). V dropped 1 base and J dropped 7; count of bases not matched to a gene: 6. CDR3 length equals 15 residues. The CDR3 DNA reads as TGTGCCAGCAGCTTAGGTGGAGCGGGAGAGAATGAGCAGTTCTTC. Its translation is CASSLGGAGENEQFF.

The chain has TRBV12-5 and TRBJ2-3, with 8 bases aligning to TRBD1. The CDR3 covers 13 residues. CDR1 is LGHNT, CDR2 FRNRAP, per germline. V lost 7 bases, J lost 4 bases, and 4 bases stayed unmatched. The CDR3 is CASEAGGADTQYF. For the CDR3, the DNA is TGTGCTAGTGAAGCAGGGGGCGCAGATACGCAGTATTTT.

CDR3 nucleotide sequence: TGCAGCGCCGAACAGGGGATTGACACCGGGGAGCTGTTTTTT. Translation gives CSAEQGIDTGELFF. The rearrangement links TRBV29-1 to TRBJ2-2; 7 bases are shared with TRBD1. The CDR3 has 14 residues. Germline V gene data show CDR1 as SQVTM and CDR2 as ANQGSEA. V dropped 7 bases and J dropped 3; count of bases not matched to a gene: 8.

The CDR3 spells CAITISGLHTGELFF. CDR3 bases: TGTGCCATAACGATTAGCGGGCTTCACACCGGGGAGCTGTTTTTT. J is TRBJ2-2 and V is TRBV14; 7 bases fit TRBD2. Germline trimming cut 10 bases from V and 3 bases from J; bases unmatched to any gene: 11. This CDR3 has 15 amino acids. Germline CDR1 SGHDN, CDR2 FVKESK.

In regard to this clone: The junction shows a germline mismatch at one end, possibly a read error. The genes are TRBV7-7 and TRBJ2-3; D is possibly TRBD2 (5 bases). The CDR3 contains 13 residues. Per germline, CDR1 SSHAT and CDR2 FNYEAQ (reference sequence). The CDR3 loop is CASSYLLAGTQYF. CDR3 coding DNA: TGTGCTAGCAGCTATCTCCTTGCGGGTACGCAGTATTTT.

Only a few counts were recorded for this clone. The V gene is TRBV29-1, the J gene TRBJ1-1; D is unresolved. V lost 1 base, J lost 10 bases, and 7 bases lay in between. Per germline, CDR1 SQVTM and CDR2 ANQGSEA. The CDR3 consists of 10 residues. The DNA for the CDR3 is TGCAGCGTTGAAGCCCCGGGAGCTTTCTTT. Residues: CSVEAPGAFF.

The chain joins TRBV5-4 to TRBJ2-7; TRBD1 matches 12 bases. Germline V gene lookup returns CDR1 SGHNT and CDR2 YYREEE (reference sequence). With V trimmed by 0 bases and J by 7 bases, 5 bases remained unmatched. This CDR3 contains 15 residues. CDR3 in DNA: TGTGCCAGCAGCTTGGGGGGACAGGGGGCGAAAGAGCAGTACTTC. This gives the protein CASSLGGQGAKEQYF.

This clone showed up just a few times. The chain couples TRBV30 to TRBJ2-7, with a weak D call TRBD2 (6 bases). The CDR3 contains 15 residues. Germline loops: CDR1 GTSNPN, CDR2 SVGIG (reference sequence). Trimming stripped 3 bases from V and 0 bases from J, with 15 bases between. The CDR3 loop reads CAWRKWRGSSYEQYF. The CDR3 nucleotides are TGTGCCTGGAGGAAATGGAGGGGTTCCTCCTACGAGCAGTACTTC.

The chain carries TRBV7-9 and TRBJ2-3, with D tentatively TRBD1 (5 bases). Trimming shortened V by 5 bases and J by 0 bases, and 9 bases separated the two germline ends. This CDR3 has 14 residues. Germline lookup yields CDR1 SEHNR and CDR2 FQNEAQ (reference sequence). CDR3 in amino acids: CASSDRASTDTQYF. The CDR3 DNA is TGTGCCAGCAGCGACAGAGCTAGCACAGATACGCAGTATTTT. The full variable domain, with the rest looked up from reference TRBV7-9 and TRBJ2-3, is DTGVSQNPRHKITKRGQNVTFRCDPISEHNRLYWYRQTLGQGPEFLTYFQNEAQLEKSRLLSDRFSAERPKGSFSTLEIQRTEQGDSAMYLCASSDRASTDTQYFGPGTRLTVL.

This CDR3 reads CASSVGGSQYF. The DNA of the CDR3 is TGTGCCAGTAGTGTGGGGGGTTCCCAGTACTTC. The V gene is TRBV19, the J gene TRBJ2-5, with a tentative D call TRBD2 (6 bases). The CDR3 sequence is 11 residues long. Germline loops: CDR1 LNHDA, CDR2 SQIVND (reference sequence). Trimming pared 5 bases from V and 9 bases from J, leaving 10 bases between.

Remarks on this clone: Sequence at one end of the junction differs from germline and may be a read error. The chain employs TRBV2 and TRBJ2-7; 11 nucleotides line up with TRBD2. From germline, CDR1 is SNHLY and CDR2 FYNNEI. The CDR3 is made up of 13 amino acids. CDR3 loop: CASSERLAGSLNF. The DNA of the CDR3 is TGTGCCAGCAGTGAAAGACTAGCGGGATCCCTAAACTTC.

The chain has TRBV5-1 and TRBJ2-7; weak D call: TRBD2 (6 bases). V was pared by 1 base and J by 2 bases, with 10 bases between. This CDR3 is 14 amino acids long. CDR1 is SGHRS and CDR2 is YFSETQ in the germline V gene. CDR3 DNA sequence: TGCGCCAGCAGCTTGATTCCGGGGGCCTACGAGCAGTACTTC. It codes for CASSLIPGAYEQYF.

The J gene is TRBJ1-2, the V gene TRBV5-1; a weak D match, TRBD1 (5 bases). V lost 4 bases to trimming and J lost 4 bases, with 14 bases between them. This CDR3 is 14 amino acids long. Germline-derived CDR1 and CDR2 are SGHRS and YFSETQ. This CDR3 reads CASSRQQETYGYTF. In nucleotides, the CDR3 is TGCGCCAGCAGCCGTCAACAGGAGACCTATGGCTACACCTTC.

This clone appeared once. The sample holds other DNA sequences that translate to the same CDR3. The chain combines TRBV20-1 with TRBJ2-1, with no clear D. The V end lost 2 bases, the J end lost 9 bases, and 8 bases lay between the germline ends. Germline CDR1 and CDR2: DFQATT and SNEGSKA (reference sequence). The CDR3 spans 11 residues. Here the CDR3 reads CSARRRREQFF. The CDR3 bases are TGCAGTGCTAGAAGGCGGCGTGAGCAGTTCTTC.

There are a few counts of this clone. V usage is TRBV6-6 and J usage is TRBJ2-2; 7 bases agree with TRBD2. The CDR3 runs to 16 residues. V was pared by 0 bases and J by 6 bases, with 7 bases of the junction left unmatched. Germline V gene lookup returns CDR1 MNHNY and CDR2 SVGAGI (reference sequence). The CDR3 DNA follows: TGTGCCAGCAGTTACTCGGGAGGGAGGGCCGCCGGGGAGCTGTTTTTT. Amino acid sequence: CASSYSGGRAAGELFF.

This chain joins TRBV29-1 and TRBJ1-3; no clear D gene. V was clipped by 5 bases and J by 0 bases, with 5 bases between them. The germline CDR1 and CDR2 sequences are SQVTM and ANQGSEA. CDR3 size: 12 residues. The CDR3 region has the DNA TGCAGCGTTAGCTACTCTGGAAACACCATATATTTT. This sequence encodes CSVSYSGNTIYF.